The sequence of this T cell receptor beta chain was determined in a study of vaccination and CD4 T cells after COVID-19. Treatment in this sample: 10-day PBMC culture with coronavirus spike peptide pools or control peptides (ViraFEST assay). Cultures of PBMCs, two million per well, were set up with approximately 9.6 IU/ml IL-2 and about 10 ug/ml peptide pools. As concerns this clonotype: Its target is unknown.

Trimming stripped 3 bases from V and 7 bases from J, with 15 bases between. Germline CDR1 is SNHLY and CDR2 is FYNNEI. The CDR3 runs to 15 residues. An Oncomine TCR Beta short-read assay was used to sequence the DNA from cultured CD4+ T cells. TCRdb independently ran MiXCR on the PCR reads; one entry per CDR3 protein. The table shows roughly 13,000 distinct CDR3 sequences, with less than 70% occurring only once. This clonotype was sampled from a human donor who had recovered from COVID-19. This chain joins TRBV2 and TRBJ2-2; D is undetermined. Sequenced input: CD4+ T cells from blood, cultured in vitro. CDR3 amino acids: CASSESQRWIGELFF. CDR3 sequence (DNA): TGTGCCAGCAGTGAGTCGCAAAGGTGGATCGGGGAGCTGTTTTTT.